By sample fraction, the clone carrying this T cell receptor (beta chain) is large. Germline V gives CDR1 SNHLY, CDR2 FYNNEI. Trimming took off 6 bases at V and 4 bases at J, with 9 bases between the two ends. The CDR3 sequence is 12 residues long. Cyclophosphamide on days +3 and +4 followed busulfan-fludarabine conditioning and a marrow graft. This sample is part of a study of T cells after posttransplantation cyclophosphamide. Libraries were prepared by immunoSEQ multiplex PCR; TCRdb keeps only in-frame clonotypes and omits some of them. The profile covers over 2,500 clones, none occurring a single time.

Sequenced material: PBMCs, taken 32 days after allogeneic stem cell transplant with posttransplant cyclophosphamide. The source is a female patient aged 50-65 years who received an allogeneic stem cell transplant from a related donor, was CMV-positive, and had no GVHD. A subset of T cells may come from the graft donor. The rearrangement links TRBV2 to TRBJ2-5; D is uncertain. The CDR3 nucleotides read TGTGCCAGCAGCCCGGTTGGAGAGACCCAGTACTTC. Encoded protein: CASSPVGETQYF.